This T cell receptor beta chain stems from a study of Ad26.COV2.S vaccination and SARS-CoV-2 variants. The sample's treatment: 15 to 20 received Ad26.COV2.S at low or high dose, single or two shots; five or six received placebo; per-sample allocation not given. Following the first vaccine or placebo injection, samples were taken on day 63. Trimming removed 4 bases from V and 5 bases from J; junction bases left unmatched: 7. This CDR3 region has 14 residues. Germline CDR1 and CDR2: MDHEN and SYDVKM. The table came from immunoSEQ multiplex PCR; TCRdb's copy has only in-frame clones and leaves some out. This sample has 300,000 to 400,000 clones, with around 83% found just once.

Material: peripheral blood, obtained in a trial of Ad26.COV2.S vaccine versus placebo. This sequence joins TRBV28 and TRBJ2-7; 8 bases align to TRBD2. This TCR was recovered from a person aged 18 to 65 who received the Ad26.COV2.S COVID-19 vaccine or a placebo. The CDR3: CASSSGLARDEQYF. For the CDR3, the DNA is TGTGCCAGCAGTTCAGGACTAGCTCGAGACGAGCAGTACTTC.